These 13 T cell receptor beta chains share one sample of origin, sequenced in a study of cytomegalovirus exposure and HLA in healthy donors. PCR employed 60 Vbeta and 13 Jbeta primers. Sequencing was performed with immunoSEQ multiplex PCR; in TCRdb, only in-frame clones are kept and a portion is missing. Its listing shows about 67,000 clones. The source material was PBMCs. These receptors all come from a woman aged 30 to 39 in good health and CMV-seronegative.

The gene calls are TRBV7-2 and TRBJ1-5, with a tentative D call TRBD1 (5 bases). Germline V gives CDR1 SGHTA, CDR2 FQGNSA. The CDR3 sequence is 15 residues long. V was trimmed by 1 base and J by 4 bases, leaving 11 bases between them. The CDR3, as DNA: TGTGCCAGCAGCTTAGTCCCGGGGGTTAATCAGCCCCAGCATTTT. Translation gives CASSLVPGVNQPQHF.

This sequence joins TRBV29-1 and TRBJ2-3; D unclear. Germline V lookup: CDR1 SQVTM, CDR2 ANQGSEA. The length of the CDR3 is 11 residues. V dropped 3 bases and J dropped 8 bases, with 9 bases sitting between them. The CDR3 reads CSVEKVATQYF. In DNA, the CDR3 is TGCAGCGTTGAGAAGGTAGCTACGCAGTATTTT.

This sequence joins TRBV30 and TRBJ2-1; possibly TRBD2 for D (5 bases). CDR3 length: 11 residues. Trimming cost V 8 bases and J 3 bases, with 8 bases left between them. Germline-derived CDR1 and CDR2 are GTSNPN and SVGIG (reference sequence). As DNA, the CDR3 is TGTGCCCGCGGGCGCTACAATGAGCAGTTCTTC. The encoded protein is CARGRYNEQFF.

The chain recombines TRBV4-1 with TRBJ2-1; D possibly corresponds to TRBD2 (7 bases). V was shortened by 3 bases and J by 8 bases, with 20 bases between the two germline ends. There are 16 residues in the CDR3. CDR1 is MGHRA, CDR2 YSYEKL, per germline. The CDR3 loop reads CASSQGAGVGVDEQFF. The DNA for the CDR3 is TGCGCCAGCAGCCAGGGGGCGGGAGTAGGTGTGGATGAGCAGTTCTTC.

The chain links TRBV6-6 to TRBJ1-3; perhaps TRBD1 as D (5 bases). This CDR3 comprises 13 residues. Germline CDR1 is MNHNY and CDR2 is SVGAGI (reference sequence). Trimming removed 8 bases from V and 2 bases from J, with 10 bases in between. The CDR3 is CASGGTPGNTIYF. In DNA form, the CDR3 reads TGTGCCAGCGGAGGGACCCCTGGAAACACCATATATTTT.

The chain couples TRBV11-3 to TRBJ2-2; D is uncertain. The germline gives CDR1 SGHNT, CDR2 YENEEA. This CDR3 is built from 13 residues. Trimming shortened V by 2 bases and J by 7 bases, and 8 bases separated the two germline ends. The CDR3 loop reads CASSLTSGGELFF. The CDR3 coding sequence is TGTGCCAGCAGCTTAACGAGTGGCGGGGAGCTGTTTTTT.

V is TRBV5-8 and J is TRBJ2-3; D perhaps matches TRBD2 (5 bases). CDR3 size: 14 residues. Germline CDR1 and CDR2: SGHTS and YDEGEE. The V end was cut by 6 bases, the J end by 3 bases, with 14 bases between. The CDR3 nucleotides read TGTGCCAGCACACCCGGCGGGCGGACAGATACGCAGTATTTT. As protein: CASTPGGRTDTQYF.

This chain connects TRBV7-9 to TRBJ1-2; weak D call: TRBD1 (6 bases). Trimming took 6 bases from V and 3 from J, leaving 11 bases between them. The germline gives CDR1 SEHNR, CDR2 FQNEAQ (reference sequence). The CDR3 sequence is 13 residues long. CDR3 amino acids: CASSIGQHYGYTF. In nucleotides, the CDR3 is TGTGCCAGCAGTATCGGACAGCACTATGGCTACACCTTC.

The chain employs TRBV5-6 and TRBJ1-2; 11 bases are shared with TRBD1. The V gene's germline CDR1 is SGHDT and CDR2 YYEEEE. The CDR3 is 15 residues long. J lost 7 bases, V lost 1 base, and 6 bases had no gene match. The CDR3 protein is CASSLIGQGASGYTF. The CDR3 DNA reads TGTGCCAGCAGCTTGATTGGACAGGGGGCTTCTGGCTACACCTTC.

CDR3 sequence: CSVGVGGNEQFF. CDR3 in DNA: TGCAGCGTAGGAGTCGGGGGTAATGAGCAGTTCTTC. The rearrangement links TRBV29-1 to TRBJ2-1; TRBD2 might be the D (6 bases). Germline loops: CDR1 SQVTM, CDR2 ANQGSEA. V was pared by 6 bases and J by 7 bases, with 13 bases between. The CDR3 is made up of 12 amino acids.

The CDR3 sequence is CASSYSDRVVNGYTF. DNA for the CDR3: TGTGCCAGCAGTTACTCTGACAGGGTTGTAAATGGCTACACCTTC. This chain joins TRBV6-5 and TRBJ1-2, with 7 bases that match TRBD1. Trimming cost V 0 bases and J 6 bases; bases outside gene matches: 7. This CDR3 is 15 amino acids long. Germline V CDR1 and CDR2: MNHEY, SVGAGI.

This chain links TRBV4-1 with TRBJ2-5; 12 bases match TRBD2. The germline gives CDR1 MGHRA, CDR2 YSYEKL. The CDR3 consists of 18 residues. The V segment lost 0 bases and the J segment 5 bases; nucleotides outside the gene matches: 10. The CDR3 is CASSQDASSGGAGETQYF. CDR3 DNA sequence: TGCGCCAGCAGCCAAGACGCCTCTAGCGGGGGGGCGGGGGAGACCCAGTACTTC.

For this clone: The identical CDR3 is also encoded by other nucleotide sequences in the sample. The genes are TRBV9 and TRBJ1-1; D unclear. The CDR3 length is 13 residues. Germline loops: CDR1 SGDLS, CDR2 YYNGEE. The V and J ends lost 1 base and 4 bases respectively, with 8 bases between them. The CDR3 DNA reads as TGTGCCAGCAGCGTAAGAGGCCGCACTGAAGCTTTCTTT. It translates to CASSVRGRTEAFF.